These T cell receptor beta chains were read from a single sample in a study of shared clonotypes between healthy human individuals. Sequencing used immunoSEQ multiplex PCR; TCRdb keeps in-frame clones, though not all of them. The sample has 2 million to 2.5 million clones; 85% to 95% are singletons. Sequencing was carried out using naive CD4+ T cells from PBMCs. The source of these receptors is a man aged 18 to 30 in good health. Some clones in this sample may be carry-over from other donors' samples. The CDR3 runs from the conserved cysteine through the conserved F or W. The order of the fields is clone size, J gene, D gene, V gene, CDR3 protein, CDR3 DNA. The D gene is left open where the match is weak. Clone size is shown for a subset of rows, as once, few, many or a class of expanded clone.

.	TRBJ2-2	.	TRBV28	CASSLSRTGELFF	TGTGCCAGCAGTTTATCTCGGACCGGGGAGCTGTTTTTT
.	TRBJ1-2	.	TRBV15	CATTQLGGRTGNYGYTF	TGTGCCACCACCCAGTTAGGAGGGCGTACGGGTAACTATGGCTACACCTTC
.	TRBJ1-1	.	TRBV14	CASSQKDLRSEAFF	TGTGCCAGCAGCCAGAAGGACCTTCGGAGTGAAGCTTTCTTT
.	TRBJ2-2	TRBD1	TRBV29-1	CSVRTGATGELFF	TGCAGCGTGAGGACAGGGGCCACCGGGGAGCTGTTTTTT
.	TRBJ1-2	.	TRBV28	CASSLLGRGQGFNYGYTF	TGTGCCAGCAGTTTACTCGGACGGGGACAAGGCTTTAACTATGGCTACACCTTC
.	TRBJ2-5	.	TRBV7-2	CASSLVIRESETQYF	TGTGCCAGCAGCTTAGTAATACGGGAGTCAGAGACCCAGTACTTC
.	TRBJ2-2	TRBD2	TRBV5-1	CASSASGSLRLNTGELFF	TGCGCCAGCAGCGCTAGCGGGAGCCTTAGGCTGAACACCGGGGAGCTGTTTTTT
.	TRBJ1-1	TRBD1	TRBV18	CASSPLTGDTEAFF	TGTGCCAGCTCACCACTCACAGGGGACACTGAAGCTTTCTTT
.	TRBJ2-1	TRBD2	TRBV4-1	CASSQAAGVYNEQFF	TGCGCCAGCAGCCAAGCGGCGGGAGTCTACAATGAGCAGTTCTTC
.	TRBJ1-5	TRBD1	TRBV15	CATSNRGDQPQHF	TGTGCCACCAGCAACAGGGGCGATCAGCCCCAGCATTTT
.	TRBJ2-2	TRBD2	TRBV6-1	CASSETTTSGRFGELFF	TGTGCCAGCAGTGAAACGACGACTAGCGGGAGGTTCGGGGAGCTGTTTTTT
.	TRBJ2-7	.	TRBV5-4	CASSPGLTAYEQYF	TGTGCCAGCAGCCCAGGTTTGACGGCGTACGAGCAGTACTTC
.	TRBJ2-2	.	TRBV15	CATSREPGELFF	TGTGCCACCAGCAGAGAGCCCGGGGAGCTGTTTTTT
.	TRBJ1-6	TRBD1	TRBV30	CAWSRTGLNSPLHF	TGTGCCTGGAGCAGGACAGGGCTAAATTCACCCCTCCACTTT
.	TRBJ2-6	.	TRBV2	CASSDRDRANVLTF	TGTGCCAGCAGCGACCGGGACAGGGCCAACGTCCTGACTTTC
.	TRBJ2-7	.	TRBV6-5	CASRGTTSEQYF	TGTGCCAGCAGGGGTACTACCTCGGAGCAGTACTTC
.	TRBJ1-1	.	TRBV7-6	CASSFTGYTEAFF	TGTGCCAGCAGCTTTACAGGGTACACTGAAGCTTTCTTT
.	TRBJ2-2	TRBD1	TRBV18	CASSPGQGGNTGELFF	TGTGCCAGCTCACCGGGACAGGGGGGAAACACCGGGGAGCTGTTTTTT
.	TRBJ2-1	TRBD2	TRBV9	CASRAGTSYNEQFF	TGTGCCAGCAGGGCCGGGACTAGCTACAATGAGCAGTTCTTC
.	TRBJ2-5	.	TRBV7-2	CASSWDRQETQYF	TGTGCCAGCAGCTGGGATCGACAAGAGACCCAGTACTTC
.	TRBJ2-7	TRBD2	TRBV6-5	CTAGTSGSYEQYF	TGTACCGCCGGGACTAGCGGAAGTTACGAGCAGTACTTC
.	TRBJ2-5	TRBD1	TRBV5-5	CASKSRGPGETQYF	TGTGCCAGCAAATCAAGGGGGCCGGGGGAGACCCAGTACTTC
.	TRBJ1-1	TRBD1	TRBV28	CASSQGAGTEAFF	TGTGCCAGCTCACAGGGGGCAGGGACTGAAGCTTTCTTT
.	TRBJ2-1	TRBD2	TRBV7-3	CASSLSASGSQQFF	TGTGCCAGCAGCTTATCGGCTAGCGGGAGCCAGCAGTTCTTC
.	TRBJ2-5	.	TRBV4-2	CASSQGGELAGVGTQYF	TGTGCCAGCAGCCAAGGGGGGGAACTAGCCGGAGTGGGGACCCAGTACTTC
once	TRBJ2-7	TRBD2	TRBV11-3	CASSFGSAGGEQYF	TGTGCCAGCAGCTTCGGATCGGCGGGAGGCGAGCAGTACTTC
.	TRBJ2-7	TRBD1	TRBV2	CASSEDRGPYEQYF	TGTGCCAGCAGTGAGGACAGGGGACCTTACGAGCAGTACTTC
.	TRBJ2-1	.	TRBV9	CASSEVSGNYNEQFF	TGTGCCAGCAGCGAGGTTAGCGGAAACTACAATGAGCAGTTCTTC
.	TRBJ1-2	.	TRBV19	CASSPQMGGYTF	TGTGCCAGTAGTCCACAAATGGGAGGCTACACCTTC